What follows are 14 T cell receptor beta chains derived from one specimen sequenced in a study of shared clonotypes between healthy human individuals. Sequencing was performed with immunoSEQ multiplex PCR; in TCRdb, only in-frame clones are kept and a portion is missing. Of 2 million to 2.5 million clones listed, around 95% are singletons. The specimen sequenced was naive CD4+ T cells sorted from blood. Subset noted: CD45RA+ positively selected. Source of these receptors: a man younger than 35 in good health.

This clone was recorded only once. This rearrangement joins TRBV19 to TRBJ1-3; D may be TRBD1 (5 bases). The germline V gene encodes CDR1 LNHDA and CDR2 SQIVND (reference sequence). Trimming took 4 bases from V and 2 from J, leaving 15 bases between them. The CDR3 loop spans 16 amino acids. The CDR3 spells CASSTVWGRAGNTIYF. CDR3 nucleotide sequence: TGTGCCAGTAGTACGGTTTGGGGACGCGCTGGAAACACCATATATTTT.

The genes are TRBV2 and TRBJ1-2; the match to TRBD1 covers 11 bases. The CDR3 has 19 amino acids. Germline CDR1 SNHLY, CDR2 FYNNEI. Trimming cost V 8 bases and J 6 bases; bases outside gene matches: 23. The CDR3 DNA follows: TGTGCCAGCTCCCTGGGGCGGACAGGGGGCGCCCCCCTGGGTCATGGCTACACCTTC. Protein product: CASSLGRTGGAPLGHGYTF. Supplemented by reference TRBV2 and TRBJ1-2, the full variable domain reads EPEVTQTPSHQVTQMGQEVILRCVPISNHLYFYWYRQILGQKVEFLVSFYNNEISEKSEIFDDQFSVERPDGSNFTLKIRSTKLEDSAMYFCASSLGRTGGAPLGHGYTFGSGTRLTVV.

The V gene is TRBV10-1, the J gene TRBJ2-3, with 7 bases that match TRBD1. The V and J ends lost 6 bases and 6 bases, in that order; junction bases with no gene match: 9. In germline, CDR1 is WNHNN, CDR2 SYGVQD (reference sequence). The CDR3 consists of 14 residues. The CDR3 DNA reads TGCGCCAGCAGCCGAGGGGGCAGGGGGGATACGCAGTATTTT. Translation: CASSRGGRGDTQYF.

The CDR3 region is CASSELSGRRTDTQYF. DNA of the CDR3: TGTGCCAGCAGTGAACTTAGCGGGAGGCGGACAGATACGCAGTATTTT. This chain joins TRBV6-1 and TRBJ2-3; 10 bases fit TRBD2. In germline, CDR1 is MNHNS, CDR2 SASEGT. J lost 3 bases, V lost 2 bases, and 5 bases had no gene match. CDR3 length: 16 residues.

The chain combines TRBV27 with TRBJ1-1, with a possible D match to TRBD1 (6 bases). The germline V gene has CDR1 MNHEY and CDR2 SMNVEV (reference sequence). V was clipped by 5 bases and J by 4 bases, with 17 bases between them. The CDR3 totals 15 residues. The CDR3 region has the DNA TGTGCCAGCAGTCCCCACAGGGCTCCAAGCACTGAAGCTTTCTTT. Translated, it gives CASSPHRAPSTEAFF.

V usage is TRBV9 and J usage is TRBJ2-3; 14 bases are shared with TRBD2. This CDR3 is 19 amino acids long. V gave up 3 bases and J gave up 0 bases; unmatched junction bases: 9. Germline V gene sequence: CDR1 SGDLS, CDR2 YYNGEE. The CDR3: CASSAHGTSGSTSTDTQYF. The CDR3 region has the DNA TGTGCCAGCAGCGCACACGGGACTAGCGGGAGTACTAGCACAGATACGCAGTATTTT.

The V gene is TRBV5-4, the J gene TRBJ2-5, with TRBD1 matching 7 bases. Unmatched junction bases numbered 7, after V lost 6 bases and J lost 2 bases. The CDR3 runs 14 residues. Germline-derived CDR1 and CDR2 are SGHNT and YYREEE (reference sequence). The CDR3 DNA is TGTGCCAGCAACTCAGGGACAGTACAAGAGACCCAGTACTTC. Amino acids: CASNSGTVQETQYF.

The rearrangement joins TRBV10-2 to TRBJ2-1; 9 bases agree with TRBD2. The J segment lost 8 bases and the V segment lost 1 base, leaving 6 bases of the junction unmatched. CDR1 WSHSY and CDR2 SAAADI come from the germline V gene. The CDR3 sequence is 15 residues long. The CDR3 here is CASSEWSERGDEQFF. The CDR3 DNA reads as TGCGCCAGCAGTGAGTGGTCAGAGCGGGGGGATGAGCAGTTCTTC.

In this sample, this clone turned up a few times. The chain joins TRBV18 to TRBJ1-5, with D maybe TRBD1 (5 bases). Trimming removed 2 bases at V and 6 bases at J, with 11 bases between. There are 14 residues in the CDR3. The germline V gene encodes CDR1 KGHSH and CDR2 LQKENI. Written as DNA, the CDR3 is TGTGCCAGCTCACCAGGGGCAGGAGGTCAGCCCCAGCATTTT. This gives the protein CASSPGAGGQPQHF.

J is TRBJ2-4 and V is TRBV18; maybe TRBD2 (5 bases). In germline, CDR1 is KGHSH, CDR2 LQKENI. The CDR3 is 19 residues long. V gave up 0 bases and J gave up 0 bases, with 18 bases separating them. The CDR3 DNA follows: TGTGCCAGCTCACCACCTCGGCGGCCCGGGGAAGGAGCCAAAAACATTCAGTACTTC. This gives the protein CASSPPRRPGEGAKNIQYF.

CDR3 loop: CASSLSGVHHEQYF. CDR3 sequence (DNA): TGTGCCAGCAGTTTATCCGGGGTGCACCACGAGCAGTACTTC. The chain is built from TRBV28 and TRBJ2-7, with D maybe TRBD2 (5 bases). The CDR3 is 14 residues long. Per germline, CDR1 MDHEN and CDR2 SYDVKM. V lost 1 base and J 5 bases, leaving 12 bases between the germline ends.

The chain is built from TRBV30 and TRBJ2-7; TRBD2 matches at 9 bases. The V gene's germline CDR1 is GTSNPN and CDR2 SVGIG (reference sequence). The CDR3 sequence is 12 residues long. With V trimmed by 5 bases and J by 5 bases, 4 bases remained unmatched. In nucleotides, the CDR3 is TGTGCCTGGGCCCGGACTAGCGACGAGCAGTACTTC. Encoded protein: CAWARTSDEQYF.

Comments on this clone: In the same sample, other DNA sequences code for this CDR3. The rearrangement links TRBV5-1 to TRBJ2-3; weak D call: TRBD2 (5 bases). The V end lost 1 base, the J end lost 5 bases, and 11 bases lay between the germline ends. Germline V gene lookup returns CDR1 SGHRS and CDR2 YFSETQ. This CDR3 comprises 14 residues. CDR3 sequence reads: CASSLRGVGDTQYF. The CDR3 nucleotides are TGCGCCAGCAGCTTGCGGGGAGTAGGAGATACGCAGTATTTT.

Only one count was recorded for this clone. V is TRBV7-9 and J is TRBJ2-7; D is possibly TRBD1 (6 bases). CDR1 and CDR2 (germline): SEHNR, FQNEAQ (reference sequence). Between the trimmed V and J ends, which lost 10 bases and 3 bases, there was a span of 16 bases. CDR3 size: 13 residues. The DNA of the CDR3 is TGTGCCACCTTCAGGGGTCCCGACTACGAGCAGTACTTC. Protein: CATFRGPDYEQYF.